This T cell receptor beta chain was identified in a study of glioma-infiltrating T cells. V lost 3 bases, J lost 9 bases, and 8 bases stayed unmatched. The CDR3 is 13 residues long. Germline V gene data show CDR1 as SQVTM and CDR2 as ANQGSEA. Amplification of TCR alpha and beta CDR3 regions from RNA used iRepertoire nested multiplex PCR. For one-step reverse transcription and amplification, 100-400 ng of tissue mRNA or PBMC total RNA was used. TCRdb re-derived calls from the multiplex PCR reads in MiXCR, one entry per CDR3 protein. The sample lists about 130,000 distinct CDR3 sequences, approximately 26% occurring once.

The sequencing input was glioma tissue, nonneoplastic brain tissue, or PBMCs (not recorded which). This chain connects TRBV29-1 to TRBJ2-1, with TRBD1 matching 7 bases. The TCR was taken from a human donor with low-grade glioma or glioblastoma, undergoing nonglioma brain surgery, or in good health (not recorded which). Here the CDR3 reads CSVEGQMLGEQFF. In DNA, the CDR3 is TGCAGCGTTGAGGGACAGATGTTAGGTGAGCAGTTCTTC.